This T cell receptor (beta chain) came from a study of regulatory T cells in long-lasting Graves disease. V was pared by 7 bases and J by 4 bases, with 17 bases between. CDR1 is MDHEN, CDR2 SYDVKM, per germline. The CDR3 contains 14 residues. Library construction for TCR beta used iRepertoire HTBI primers and Arm-PCR of CDR3 regions. Using its own MiXCR run on the multiplex PCR reads, TCRdb lists one record per CDR3 protein. This table has fewer than 600,000 distinct CDR3 sequences, around a fifth appearing once. This clonotype was observed at least ten times. Specified time point: persistent/refractory GD, antithyroid drugs over 5 years with positive TRAb. Generation of the TCR library employed RNA extracted from PBMCs. EDTA tubes were used for drawing roughly 9 milliliters of peripheral blood.

Sequences were derived from peripheral blood mononuclear cells (PBMCs), sampled when the disease was refractory, from a patient treated with antithyroid drugs. J is TRBJ2-7 and V is TRBV28, with D maybe TRBD1 (6 bases). The TCR sequence derives from a female donor with Graves disease. The CDR3 region has the DNA TGTGCCAGCACCCTACCGGGACAAAGGTACGAGCAGTACTTC. Residues: CASTLPGQRYEQYF.